This T cell receptor beta chain was recovered during a study of shared clonotypes between healthy human individuals. Study findings and constraints: Clonotype sharing among donors was expected to depend on sequencing depth. Compared with memory subsets, naive subsets generally had larger estimated richness.

TCRdb's table, derived via immunoSEQ multiplex PCR, lists solely in-frame clones and lacks some. The table has roughly 1.5 million clones, approximately 98% seen once. To note about this clone: Its antigen is not known.

Germline V CDR1 and CDR2: SGHVS, FNYEAQ. The CDR3 has 14 amino acids. The V gene lost 1 base and the J gene lost 2 bases, with 8 bases spanning the gap. The rearrangement uses TRBV7-6 and TRBJ2-5; TRBD2 might be the D (5 bases). This TCR was sampled from a man under 40 in good health. The sequencing input was naive CD4+ T cells sorted from blood. Subset meaning: CD45RA+ positively selected. As DNA, the CDR3 is TGTGCCAGCAGCTTAGGCAGCGGACAAGAGACCCAGTACTTC. Its protein is CASSLGSGQETQYF.